This paragraph reports one T cell receptor beta chain. V was trimmed by 8 bases and J by 3 bases, leaving 13 bases between them. The CDR3 is 13 residues long. Germline V lookup: CDR1 MDHEN, CDR2 SYDVKM. These data belong to a study of CD8 T cells in Susac syndrome. Reverse transcription of roughly 0.5 to 1 ug RNA was carried out with random hexamers. Coverage of TCR beta CDR3 amplification by immunoSEQ multiplex PCR extended to 54 Vbeta and 13 Jbeta. Each CDR3 protein is one row after TCRdb ran MiXCR on the immunoSEQ multiplex PCR reads. Of a few hundred thousand distinct CDR3 sequences listed, just under 95% are singletons. CD8+ and CD4+ T cells taken from blood had their TCR beta sequenced. The multiple sclerosis control group comprised treatment-naive patients with stable or active relapsing-remitting disease. TEMRA cells underwent FACS enrichment and CD8+ and CD4+ T cells underwent negative isolation.

The chain employs TRBV28 and TRBJ1-1; D possibly corresponds to TRBD1 (6 bases). This TCR was recovered from a human donor with multiple sclerosis. Specimen: CD4+ T cells from PBMCs. The CDR3 DNA reads TGTGCCAGCTACTCGAGGGGGTACACTGAAGCTTTCTTT. Protein product: CASYSRGYTEAFF.